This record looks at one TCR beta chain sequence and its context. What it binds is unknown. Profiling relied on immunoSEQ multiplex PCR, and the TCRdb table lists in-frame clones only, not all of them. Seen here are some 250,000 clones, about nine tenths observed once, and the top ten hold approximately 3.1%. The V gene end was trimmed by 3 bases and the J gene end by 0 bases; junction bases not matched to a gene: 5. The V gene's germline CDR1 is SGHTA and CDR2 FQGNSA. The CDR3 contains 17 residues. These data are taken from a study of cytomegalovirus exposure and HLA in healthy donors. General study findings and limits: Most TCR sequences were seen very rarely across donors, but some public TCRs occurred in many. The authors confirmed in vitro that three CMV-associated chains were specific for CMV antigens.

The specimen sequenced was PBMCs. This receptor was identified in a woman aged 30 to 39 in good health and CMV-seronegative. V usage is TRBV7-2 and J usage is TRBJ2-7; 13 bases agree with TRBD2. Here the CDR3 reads CASSLGLAGQISYEQYF. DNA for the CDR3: TGTGCCAGCAGCTTGGGACTAGCGGGACAAATCTCCTACGAGCAGTACTTC.